One sample yielded the 14 T cell receptor beta chains listed below, sequenced in a study of cytomegalovirus exposure and HLA in healthy donors. The PCR was carried out with 60 Vbeta primers and 13 Jbeta primers. The data were produced by immunoSEQ multiplex PCR, yet TCRdb's version contains in-frame clones alone and is incomplete. The table has 130,000 or so clones, approximately 80% seen once; the top ten hold under 3%. The sequenced sample was PBMCs. These TCRs come from a woman between 18 and 29 years old in good health and CMV-seropositive.

The rearrangement uses TRBV10-3 and TRBJ2-7; weak D call: TRBD1 (7 bases). CDR3 size: 14 residues. V was pared by 11 bases and J by 2 bases, with 19 bases between. Looked up from germline, CDR1 is ENHRY and CDR2 is SYGVKD. CDR3 nucleotide sequence: TGTGCCGCCACGACAGGGAGGACGACCTACGAGCAGTACTTC. Its protein is CAATTGRTTYEQYF.

The V call is TRBV7-3, the J call TRBJ2-1; a weak D match, TRBD2 (5 bases). The germline V gene has CDR1 SGHTA and CDR2 FQGTGA. The CDR3 loop spans 13 amino acids. Trimming left V 4 bases short and J 5 bases short, with 9 bases between. CDR3 DNA: TGTGCCAGCAGCTCAAACGGGGACAATGAGCAGTTCTTC. Translated, it gives CASSSNGDNEQFF. The variable domain in full, completed from reference TRBV7-3 and TRBJ2-1, reads GAGVSQTPSNKVTEKGKYVELRCDPISGHTALYWYRQSLGQGPEFLIYFQGTGAADDSGLPNDRFFAVRPEGSVSTLKIQRTERGDSAVYLCASSSNGDNEQFFGPGTRLTVL.

There are a few counts of this clone. The V and J genes are TRBV30 and TRBJ1-6; weak D call: TRBD1 (5 bases). In germline, CDR1 is GTSNPN, CDR2 SVGIG (reference sequence). This CDR3 region has 13 residues. The V gene lost 4 bases and the J gene lost 7 bases, with 11 bases spanning the gap. For the CDR3, the DNA is TGTGCCTGGACCAGGGAGGGGAATTCACCCCTCCACTTT. Encoded protein: CAWTREGNSPLHF.

The chain uses TRBV6-4 and TRBJ1-2; D is ambiguous. V was shortened by 2 bases and J by 6 bases, with 7 bases between the two germline ends. CDR1 and CDR2 (germline): MRHNA, SNTAGT. This CDR3 spans 12 amino acids. The CDR3 coding sequence is TGTGCCAGCAGTGACCTAGAGGATGGCTACACCTTC. Translation gives CASSDLEDGYTF.

The chain couples TRBV7-2 to TRBJ1-5; D gene ambiguous. Germline-derived CDR1 and CDR2 are SGHTA and FQGNSA. The CDR3 runs 17 residues. Trimming cost V 5 bases and J 0 bases, with 17 bases left between them. The CDR3 DNA is TGTGCCAGCAGCCCCCAATACGGGAGGAGTAGCAATCAGCCCCAGCATTTT. Encoded protein: CASSPQYGRSSNQPQHF.

CDR3 sequence (DNA): TGCGCCAGCAGCGGGGGGGCTTCCTACGAGCAGTACTTC. Translating it yields CASSGGASYEQYF. J is TRBJ2-7 and V is TRBV5-1, with TRBD2 as a possible D gene (7 bases). The germline V gene encodes CDR1 SGHRS and CDR2 YFSETQ. V lost 4 bases and J 1 base, leaving 9 bases between the germline ends. The CDR3 has 13 residues.

V is TRBV7-6 and J is TRBJ1-4; D remains unclear. The CDR3 spans 15 residues. Germline V gives CDR1 SGHVS, CDR2 FNYEAQ. Trimming shortened V by 1 base and J by 4 bases, and 10 bases separated the two germline ends. The chain's CDR3 is CASSLGPQFNEKLFF. CDR3 DNA sequence: TGTGCCAGCAGCTTAGGCCCACAGTTTAATGAAAAACTGTTTTTT.

The rearrangement joins TRBV12-5 to TRBJ2-3; a possible D gene is TRBD2 (6 bases). With 5 bases removed from V and 4 bases from J, the gap between germline ends came to 16 bases. The germline gives CDR1 LGHNT, CDR2 FRNRAP. The CDR3 is 15 amino acids. CDR3 protein: CASGVDSGWADTQYF. The CDR3 DNA follows: TGTGCTAGTGGTGTCGACAGCGGGTGGGCAGATACGCAGTATTTT.

V and J are TRBV6-6 and TRBJ1-3, with TRBD1 as a possible D gene (5 bases). CDR3 length: 16 residues. Germline V gene lookup returns CDR1 MNHNY and CDR2 SVGAGI (reference sequence). Trimming removed 10 bases from V and 0 bases from J, with 19 bases in between. CDR3 in DNA: TGTGCCACCGGGACTAGACAGACTAGCTCTGGAAACACCATATATTTT. Translation: CATGTRQTSSGNTIYF.

The V and J genes are TRBV9 and TRBJ2-7, with D tentatively TRBD1 (6 bases). Germline V gene sequence: CDR1 SGDLS, CDR2 YYNGEE. Deletions cut 3 bases from V and 2 bases from J, with 9 bases between. This CDR3 spans 13 amino acids. DNA of the CDR3: TGTGCCAGCAGCGGGGGGCATACCTACGAGCAGTACTTC. This sequence encodes CASSGGHTYEQYF.

This chain uses TRBV7-3 with TRBJ2-5; 7 nucleotides line up with TRBD2. V gave up 5 bases and J gave up 2 bases; unmatched junction bases: 8. The CDR3 contains 15 residues. The germline V gene encodes CDR1 SGHTA and CDR2 FQGTGA. CDR3 bases: TGTGCCAGCAGCCTAATAGCGGGTCCACAAGAGACCCAGTACTTC. Protein sequence: CASSLIAGPQETQYF.

This sequence joins TRBV29-1 and TRBJ2-1; D remains unclear. The germline V gene encodes CDR1 SQVTM and CDR2 ANQGSEA. Trimming took 2 bases from V and 0 from J, leaving 8 bases between them. The CDR3 extends over 14 amino acids. Here the CDR3 reads CSVETTRSYNEQFF. CDR3 sequence (DNA): TGCAGCGTTGAAACGACTCGCTCCTACAATGAGCAGTTCTTC.

This clone is a singleton in its sample. The chain uses TRBV5-4 and TRBJ2-6; unclear D gene. This CDR3 has 16 amino acids. The germline gives CDR1 SGHNT, CDR2 YYREEE (reference sequence). Trimming pared 5 bases from V and 2 bases from J, leaving 14 bases between. The DNA for the CDR3 is TGTGCCAGCAGGCTACAAGGAGATCCTGGGGCCAACGTCCTGACTTTC. This sequence encodes CASRLQGDPGANVLTF. Together with reference TRBV5-4 and TRBJ2-6, the CDR3 gives the full variable domain: ETGVTQSPTHLIKTRGQQVTLRCSSQSGHNTVSWYQQALGQGPQFIFQYYREEENGRGNFPPRFSGLQFPNYSSELNVNALELDDSALYLCASRLQGDPGANVLTFGAGSRLTVL.

V is TRBV30 and J is TRBJ2-5, with 10 bases identical to TRBD2. CDR3 size: 16 residues. V was clipped by 0 bases and J by 5 bases; unmatched bases: 9. Germline V gene data show CDR1 as GTSNPN and CDR2 as SVGIG (reference sequence). Here the CDR3 reads CAWSVGLAGAGETQYF. CDR3 DNA: TGTGCCTGGAGTGTCGGGCTAGCGGGGGCCGGGGAGACCCAGTACTTC.